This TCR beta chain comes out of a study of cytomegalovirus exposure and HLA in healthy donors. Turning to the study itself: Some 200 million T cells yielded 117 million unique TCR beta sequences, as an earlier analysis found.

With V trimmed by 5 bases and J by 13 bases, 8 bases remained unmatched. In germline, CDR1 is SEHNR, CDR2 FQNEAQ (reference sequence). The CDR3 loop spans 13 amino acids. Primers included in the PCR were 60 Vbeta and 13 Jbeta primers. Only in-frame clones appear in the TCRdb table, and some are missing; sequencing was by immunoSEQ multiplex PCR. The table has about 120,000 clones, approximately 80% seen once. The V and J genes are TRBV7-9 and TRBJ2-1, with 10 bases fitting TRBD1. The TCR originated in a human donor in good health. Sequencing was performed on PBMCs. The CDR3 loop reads CASSQGTGARQFF. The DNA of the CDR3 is TGTGCCAGCAGCCAAGGGACAGGGGCCCGACAGTTCTTC.